Shown below are 12 T cell receptor beta chains from a single sample sequenced in a study of T cell responses to AZD1222 COVID-19 vaccine (dated by TCRdb to about 2021). Libraries were prepared through the immunoSEQ multiplex PCR assay. What TCRdb holds here is the immuneACCESS table cut down to in-frame rearrangements. Part of the clones is not present; checked against another copy, under half of the missing clones reflect an unresolved V gene, and the others are unexplained. In all, the sample holds some 190,000 clones, and 92% of those were seen once. Jointly, the top ten make up roughly 2% of the sample. The meaning of the sample's time point label: about 28 days (+/-7) after the second vaccine dose. The source was peripheral blood, collected 28 days after the second AZD1222 dose. The receptors stem from an adult who received the AZD1222 COVID-19 vaccine.

The chain combines TRBV18 with TRBJ2-2, with 7 bases identical to TRBD2. CDR1 is KGHSH and CDR2 is LQKENI in the germline V gene. Trimming removed 3 bases from V and 4 bases from J; junction bases left unmatched: 5. The CDR3 has 15 amino acids. The CDR3 DNA sequence: TGTGCCAGCTCACCTTGGGAGGGGAGCACCGGGGAGCTGTTTTTT. Protein product: CASSPWEGSTGELFF.

This chain links TRBV6-5 with TRBJ2-7; D remains unclear. The CDR3 sequence is 12 residues long. V was clipped by 2 bases and J by 7 bases, with 9 bases between them. Germline CDR1 MNHEY, CDR2 SVGAGI. This CDR3 reads CASSYRLGEQYF. Written as DNA, the CDR3 is TGTGCCAGCAGTTACCGGCTGGGGGAGCAGTACTTC.

The chain has TRBV10-2 and TRBJ1-2; 7 bases match TRBD1. The germline V gene has CDR1 WSHSY and CDR2 SAAADI. The CDR3 runs 13 residues. Germline trimming cut 5 bases from V and 2 bases from J; bases unmatched to any gene: 2. The CDR3 protein is CASSPGQNYGYTF. The CDR3, as DNA: TGCGCCAGCAGTCCGGGACAGAACTATGGCTACACCTTC.

CDR3 sequence (DNA): TGTGCCAGCAGCTTAAATGGCGTCCAGACTGAAGCTTTCTTT. As protein: CASSLNGVQTEAFF. V is TRBV11-1 and J is TRBJ1-1; D is undetermined. The ends were cut back, 2 bases at V and 5 bases at J, with 12 bases in the middle. Germline CDR1 reads SGHAT; CDR2 reads FQDESV (reference sequence). This CDR3 is 14 amino acids long.

The rearrangement uses TRBV5-1 and TRBJ2-6; 7 bases line up with TRBD1. Unmatched junction bases numbered 5, after V lost 3 bases and J lost 2 bases. Germline CDR1 reads SGHRS; CDR2 reads YFSETQ. The CDR3 is 16 residues long. CDR3 sequence (DNA): TGCGCCAGCAGCTCGATCACAGGGGCTGGGGCCAACGTCCTGACTTTC. Its translation: CASSSITGAGANVLTF.

The V call is TRBV12-5, the J call TRBJ2-7; no firm D call. The CDR3 sequence is 14 residues long. Germline values: CDR1 LGHNT, CDR2 FRNRAP. Trimming stripped 5 bases from V and 4 bases from J, with 15 bases between. CDR3 DNA: TGTGCTAGTGGTCCCGGGCCGAACATTTACGAGCAGTACTTC. Encoded protein: CASGPGPNIYEQYF.

The chain couples TRBV30 to TRBJ2-5; D might be TRBD1 (6 bases). This CDR3 spans 12 amino acids. Trimming removed 3 bases from V and 5 bases from J, with 10 bases in between. The germline gives CDR1 GTSNPN, CDR2 SVGIG (reference sequence). CDR3 amino acids: CAWSQGWETQYF. The CDR3 nucleotides are TGTGCCTGGAGCCAGGGGTGGGAGACCCAGTACTTC.

This clone was seen more than once but under ten times. The chain combines TRBV2 with TRBJ1-5; D is undetermined. This CDR3 has 13 residues. The V gene lost 6 bases and the J gene lost 6 bases, with 12 bases spanning the gap. The germline V gene has CDR1 SNHLY and CDR2 FYNNEI. DNA for the CDR3: TGTGCCAGCAGGCAAAAAGTAGGTCAGCCCCAGCATTTT. Encoded protein: CASRQKVGQPQHF.

The chain joins TRBV18 to TRBJ1-1, with a weak D call TRBD1 (6 bases). V lost 0 bases and J lost 1, with 15 bases in between. Germline assignment: CDR1 KGHSH and CDR2 LQKENI. The CDR3 sequence is 17 residues long. CDR3: CASSPPASGAGNTEAFF. For the CDR3, the DNA is TGTGCCAGCTCACCACCGGCCTCAGGGGCTGGGAACACTGAAGCTTTCTTT.

This clone was counted once. J is TRBJ1-5 and V is TRBV2; D is undetermined. Trimming took off 4 bases at V and 9 bases at J, with 16 bases between the two ends. Germline CDR1 is SNHLY and CDR2 is FYNNEI. This CDR3 has 14 residues. The CDR3 bases are TGTGCCAGCAGTGCTGAGGCAGCCGATTCGCCCCAGCATTTT. Translated, it gives CASSAEAADSPQHF.

The chain couples TRBV7-3 to TRBJ1-2; D not certain. The V gene's germline CDR1 is SGHTA and CDR2 FQGTGA. Deletions cut 5 bases from V and 8 bases from J, with 18 bases between. This CDR3 is built from 14 residues. The CDR3 here is CASSPHSGEVGYTF. CDR3 coding DNA: TGTGCCAGCAGCCCCCACTCGGGAGAGGTCGGCTACACCTTC.

This chain joins TRBV27 and TRBJ1-1; no definite D call. CDR1 and CDR2 (germline): MNHEY, SMNVEV (reference sequence). The CDR3 loop spans 11 amino acids. With 5 bases removed from V and 2 bases from J, the gap between germline ends came to 3 bases. CDR3 residues: CASSDNTEAFF. DNA of the CDR3: TGTGCCAGCAGTGATAACACTGAAGCTTTCTTT.